This TCR beta chain was identified during a study of T cells in Graves' hyperthyroidism and ophthalmopathy. Broader study findings: Peripheral blood also featured most of the thyroid clonotypes expanded above 0.001.

Germline V lookup: CDR1 MNHEY, CDR2 SVGAGI. The CDR3 covers 16 residues. V was clipped by 1 base and J by 3 bases, with 15 bases between them. This clonotype was seen at least ten times. The antigen is not known. TCR beta CDR3 sequences were amplified from RNA transcripts. During a first-round RT-PCR of the TCR CDR3, the HTBI primer set was used. TCRdb fed the multiplex PCR reads into MiXCR, producing one record per CDR3 protein. The sample has around 700,000 distinct CDR3 sequences; over 15% are singletons. Hyperthyroidism, newly diagnosed and lasting under 2 months, affected patients aged 18 to 65. For the diagnoses, clinical symptoms, serum thyroxine and TRAb, thyroid ultrasound and orbital computed tomography were used.

Specimen: blood. This chain links TRBV6-5 with TRBJ1-2, with D tentatively TRBD1 (6 bases). This clonotype was sampled from a woman in her fifties or sixties with Graves' hyperthyroidism that later progressed to Graves' ophthalmopathy. The CDR3 DNA reads TGTGCCAGCAGTTACTTCCAAACCGGGACATACTATGGCTACACCTTC. It translates to CASSYFQTGTYYGYTF.